Following are 22 T cell receptor beta chains from one sample sequenced in a study of T-cell reconstitution after alpha-beta-depleted transplantation in children. The TCRbeta library was prepared with unique molecular identifiers. TCRdb itself ran the PCR reads through MiXCR, one entry per CDR3 protein. This repertoire shows just over 950,000 distinct CDR3 sequences, about 31% found once; its top ten account for roughly 31%. Sequenced here: PBMCs, mostly from graft donor cells, sampled 360 days after TCRalphabeta/CD19-depleted stem cell transplant. These receptors were obtained from a boy younger than two who had a stem cell transplant for SCID, so the T cells may come from the graft donor.

This clonotype was found many times. V and J are TRBV12-3 or TRBV12-4 and TRBJ2-4; TRBD2 is a possible D gene (6 bases). The CDR3 extends over 15 amino acids. Trimming stripped 2 bases from V and 9 bases from J, with 17 bases between. The CDR3 DNA reads as TGTGCCAGCAGTTTATGGGGGAGTCAGGGAGGCATTCAGTACTTC. Its translation: CASSLWGSQGGIQYF.

The CDR3 region has the DNA TGTGCCAGCATAGTGGCGGGGAAAAACAATGAGCAGTTCTTC. Translation: CASIVAGKNNEQFF. The gene calls are TRBV21-1 and TRBJ2-1; TRBD2 was called by the table and not checked on the DNA. TRBV21-1 represents a pseudogene. This CDR3 is 14 amino acids long.

This clonotype was seen a few times. The chain combines TRBV19 with TRBJ1-1; possibly TRBD1 for D (5 bases). Germline loops: CDR1 LNHDA, CDR2 SQIVND (reference sequence). The CDR3 runs 13 residues. V was cut by 3 bases and J by 5 bases, with 10 bases left in between. In nucleotides, the CDR3 is TGTGCCAGTAGTATGGGGGAGTGGACTGAAGCTTTCTTT. The encoded protein is CASSMGEWTEAFF.

This clonotype was counted only a few times. V usage is TRBV6-2 or TRBV6-3 and J usage is TRBJ1-1; no clear D. V lost 2 bases and J lost 7, with 11 bases in between. Germline V lookup: CDR1 MNHEY, CDR2 SVGEGT. The CDR3 length is 13 residues. CDR3: CASSYLRQREAFF. In nucleotides, the CDR3 is TGTGCCAGCAGTTACCTTCGGCAGCGTGAAGCTTTCTTT.

The CDR3 region has the DNA TGCAGTGCTAGAGCGGGGGGGAGGACAGATACGCAGTATTTT. Amino acids: CSARAGGRTDTQYF. This chain connects TRBV20-1 to TRBJ2-3; 8 bases agree with TRBD2. Germline V lookup: CDR1 DFQATT, CDR2 SNEGSKA (reference sequence). The V and J ends lost 1 base and 3 bases, in that order; junction bases with no gene match: 3. The CDR3 is 14 amino acids.

The V and J genes are TRBV4-1 and TRBJ2-5; the match to TRBD2 covers 13 bases. Germline-derived CDR1 and CDR2 are MGHRA and YSYEKL. The CDR3 totals 16 residues. After removal of 4 bases from V and 6 bases from J, the junction contained 8 bases not matched to a gene. The CDR3 DNA reads TGCGCCAGCAGCCTCGGGGGACTAGCGGGGACTCAGACCCAGTACTTC. Translating it yields CASSLGGLAGTQTQYF.

The count of this clonotype is one. In DNA, the CDR3 is TGTGCCAGCAGCAGCAGCTTAAGGAGCAATCAGCCCCAGCATTTT. This gives the protein CASSSSLRSNQPQHF. The rearrangement joins TRBV14 to TRBJ1-5; D remains unclear. V lost 5 bases and J lost 1, with 12 bases in between. The germline gives CDR1 SGHDN, CDR2 FVKESK. CDR3 length: 15 amino acids.

The rearrangement links TRBV6-1 to TRBJ1-2; D remains ambiguous. Germline V gene data show CDR1 as MNHNS and CDR2 as SASEGT. The V gene lost 1 base and the J gene lost 6 bases, with 12 bases spanning the gap. This CDR3 is 14 amino acids long. The CDR3 reads CASSEGFLGHGYTF. The CDR3 bases are TGTGCCAGCAGTGAAGGGTTTCTCGGCCATGGCTACACCTTC.

This clonotype was seen a few times. The chain carries TRBV15 and TRBJ2-1; 8 bases align to TRBD1. CDR1 and CDR2 (germline): LNHNV, YYDKDF (reference sequence). The CDR3 has 16 amino acids. Trimming cost V 0 bases and J 7 bases; bases outside gene matches: 8. The CDR3 DNA reads TGTGCCACCAGCAGAGATCGGCAGGGGGCGAGGAATGAGCAGTTCTTC. It specifies CATSRDRQGARNEQFF.

This clonotype occurred a few times. The chain joins TRBV10-3 to TRBJ2-7, with 7 bases that match TRBD1. This CDR3 is built from 12 residues. Germline CDR1 ENHRY, CDR2 SYGVKD. With 10 bases clipped from V and 1 base from J, the junction kept 4 bases outside the gene matches. CDR3 sequence reads: CATRTGSYEQYF. As DNA, the CDR3 is TGTGCCACCCGGACAGGTTCCTACGAGCAGTACTTC.

This clonotype appeared many times. The J gene is TRBJ2-1, the V gene TRBV9; D is perhaps TRBD1 or TRBD2 (6 bases each). Germline values: CDR1 SGDLS, CDR2 YYNGEE. The germline V and J ends were trimmed by 0 bases and 2 bases, with 12 bases remaining between them. This CDR3 has 16 residues. The CDR3 DNA sequence: TGTGCCAGCAGCGTAGAAGGAGGGGGTGCCTACAATGAGCAGTTCTTC. Protein sequence: CASSVEGGGAYNEQFF. The full variable domain, rest sourced from reference TRBV9 and TRBJ2-1, is DSGVTQTPKHLITATGQRVTLRCSPRSGDLSVYWYQQSLDQGLQFLIQYYNGEERAKGNILERFSAQQFPDLHSELNLSSLELGDSALYFCASSVEGGGAYNEQFFGPGTRLTVL.

V gene TRBV7-6 combines with J gene TRBJ2-7; either TRBD1 or TRBD2 may supply D (5 bases each). The germline gives CDR1 SGHVS, CDR2 FNYEAQ. V was pared by 5 bases and J by 5 bases, with 16 bases between. CDR3 length: 14 residues. In DNA form, the CDR3 reads TGTGCCAGCAGCCTCCGGGACGCCTTCGACGAGCAGTACTTC. It specifies CASSLRDAFDEQYF.

A few counts support this clonotype. The genes are TRBV29-1 and TRBJ1-3; D is ambiguous. V lost 5 bases to trimming and J lost 7 bases, with 15 bases between them. CDR3 length: 13 amino acids. Germline-derived CDR1 and CDR2 are SQVTM and ANQGSEA. For the CDR3, the DNA is TGCAGCGTTAGGTTCCACCTCGGGAACACCATATATTTT. Encoded protein: CSVRFHLGNTIYF.

This clonotype showed up just a few times. This chain uses TRBV10-3 with TRBJ2-3; TRBD2 aligns across 10 bases. The ends lost 7 bases at V and 2 bases at J; junction bases unmatched: 6. The V gene's germline CDR1 is ENHRY and CDR2 SYGVKD. CDR3 length: 15 amino acids. The CDR3 sequence: CAIKASGGPTDTQYF. The CDR3 bases are TGTGCCATCAAAGCTAGCGGGGGCCCCACAGATACGCAGTATTTT.

The chain joins TRBV6-2 or TRBV6-3 to TRBJ2-3; perhaps TRBD2 as D (6 bases). V was clipped by 6 bases and J by 5 bases, with 18 bases between them. CDR3 length: 15 residues. Germline CDR1 and CDR2: MNHEY and SVGEGT. The CDR3 nucleotides read TGTGCCAGCAGCACACGGGGAGGAGGTAGAGATACGCAGTATTTT. Translating it yields CASSTRGGGRDTQYF.

This clonotype was found a few times. V gene TRBV29-1 combines with J gene TRBJ2-7; D might be TRBD2 (6 bases). The CDR3 sequence is 13 residues long. Per germline, CDR1 SQVTM and CDR2 ANQGSEA. Trimming pared 3 bases from V and 5 bases from J, leaving 14 bases between. The CDR3 DNA is TGCAGCGTTGAGGCCCCCGGGAGAGACGAGCAGTACTTC. It translates to CSVEAPGRDEQYF.

In this sample, this clonotype turned up a few times. V usage is TRBV29-1 and J usage is TRBJ2-3; no firm D call. The CDR3 extends over 13 amino acids. The germline V gene has CDR1 SQVTM and CDR2 ANQGSEA. V gave up 4 bases and J gave up 2 bases, with 10 bases separating them. CDR3 loop: CSVVGIFTDTQYF. The CDR3 bases are TGCAGCGTTGTGGGGATCTTCACAGATACGCAGTATTTT.

This clonotype was picked up a small number of times. The J gene is TRBJ2-1, the V gene TRBV5-1; the D is unclear. Trimming took 1 base from V and 0 from J, leaving 11 bases between them. The germline V gene has CDR1 SGHRS and CDR2 YFSETQ. The CDR3 spans 16 residues. Here the CDR3 reads CASSLLQFSSYNEQFF. For the CDR3, the DNA is TGCGCCAGCAGCTTGTTACAGTTTAGCTCCTACAATGAGCAGTTCTTC.

V is TRBV20-1 and J is TRBJ2-7; D possibly corresponds to TRBD1 (5 bases). Trimming stripped 6 bases from V and 4 bases from J, with 13 bases between. This CDR3 spans 12 amino acids. Germline-derived CDR1 and CDR2 are DFQATT and SNEGSKA (reference sequence). The CDR3 bases are TGCAGTGCCACTGACAGTGGGTACGAGCAGTACTTC. This codes for CSATDSGYEQYF.

This clonotype was observed a handful of times. The CDR3 reads CASSPEPLGAEAFF. In nucleotides, the CDR3 is TGTGCCAGCAGCCCCGAACCTCTGGGCGCTGAAGCTTTCTTT. This rearrangement joins TRBV7-2 to TRBJ1-1; no definite D call. Trimming cost V 5 bases and J 6 bases, with 16 bases left between them. Germline-derived CDR1 and CDR2 are SGHTA and FQGNSA. The CDR3 sequence is 14 residues long.

V gene TRBV27 combines with J gene TRBJ2-3; TRBD1 matches at 7 bases. The CDR3 runs to 15 residues. The J segment lost 3 bases and the V segment lost 6 bases, leaving 9 bases of the junction unmatched. Germline CDR1 is MNHEY and CDR2 is SMNVEV (reference sequence). This CDR3 reads CASSLQGHRTDTQYF. The CDR3 region has the DNA TGTGCCAGCAGCCTACAGGGGCATAGGACAGATACGCAGTATTTT.

The chain joins TRBV3-1 to TRBJ2-4, with 8 bases aligning to TRBD2. The germline CDR1 and CDR2 sequences are LGHDT and YNNKEL (reference sequence). CDR3 size: 17 residues. Losses at the gene ends were 0 bases for V and 3 bases for J; bases not matched to a gene: 7. The CDR3 nucleotides read TGTGCCAGCAGCCAAGAACCGGGACTAGGGGGCAAAAACATTCAGTACTTC. Its translation is CASSQEPGLGGKNIQYF.